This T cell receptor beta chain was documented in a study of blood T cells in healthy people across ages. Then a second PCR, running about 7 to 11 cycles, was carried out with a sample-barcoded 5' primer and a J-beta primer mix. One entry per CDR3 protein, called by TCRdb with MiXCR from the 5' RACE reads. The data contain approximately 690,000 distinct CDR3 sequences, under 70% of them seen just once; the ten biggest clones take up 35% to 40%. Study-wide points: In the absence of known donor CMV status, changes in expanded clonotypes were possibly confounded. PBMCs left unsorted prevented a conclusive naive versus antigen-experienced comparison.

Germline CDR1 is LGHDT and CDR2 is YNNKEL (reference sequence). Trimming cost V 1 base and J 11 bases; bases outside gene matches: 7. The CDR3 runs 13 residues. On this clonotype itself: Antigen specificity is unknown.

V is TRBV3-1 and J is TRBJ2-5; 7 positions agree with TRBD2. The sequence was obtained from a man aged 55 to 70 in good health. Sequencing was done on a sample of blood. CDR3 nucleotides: TGTGCCAGCAGCCAAGCTCTGGGGAGGGAGCAGTACTTC. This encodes CASSQALGREQYF.